This is a list of T cell receptor beta chains from one sample in a study of T cells in localized non-small cell lung cancer. The repertoire was sequenced with immunoSEQ multiplex PCR; TCRdb's copy has only in-frame clones and lacks some. The sample includes 2,500 to 3,000 clones, 22% of them seen just once. Sequences were derived from lung tumor tissue, sampled before any cancer treatment. These receptors were taken from a woman aged 40-69 years with stage I lung adenocarcinoma. CDR3s include the opening cysteine and the closing phenylalanine or tryptophan. The D gene is left open where the match is weak. For some rows the clone size is stated as once, few or many, or as a class when expanded; others skip it.

D,size,length,J,V,CDR3,DNA
TRBD1,NA,14,TRBJ2-2,TRBV19,CATHRGRPAGELFF,TGTGCCACTCACAGGGGACGGCCGGCCGGGGAGCTGTTTTTT
NA,few,17,TRBJ1-5,TRBV8-2,CASSQRRTGSMGQPQHF,TGTGCCAGCAGCCAAAGGCGGACAGGGTCCATGGGGCAGCCCCAGCATTTT
NA,few,16,TRBJ1-2,TRBV11-3,CASSLNHFLPYYGYTF,TGTGCCAGCAGCCTAAACCACTTCCTCCCGTACTATGGCTACACCTTC
NA,NA,15,TRBJ2-2,TRBV27,CASSPGEAGTGELFF,TGTGCCAGCAGCCCAGGGGAAGCGGGCACCGGGGAGCTGTTTTTT
NA,NA,12,TRBJ1-5,TRBV6-8,CASSYGNQPQHF,TGTGCCAGCAGTTACGGGAATCAGCCCCAGCATTTT
NA,NA,13,TRBJ1-1,TRBV19,CASSGRANTEAFF,TGTGCCAGCAGCGGACGGGCGAACACTGAAGCTTTCTTT
NA,NA,13,TRBJ1-1,TRBV7-1,CASSLFMGREAFF,TGTGCCAGCAGCTTATTCATGGGGCGAGAAGCTTTCTTT
NA,few,15,TRBJ1-5,TRBV6-8,CASSYSFGGDRPQHF,TGTGCCAGCAGTTACTCCTTCGGGGGGGACCGGCCCCAGCATTTT
NA,few,15,TRBJ2-3,TRBV10-3,CAISESPTVMNTQYF,TGTGCCATCAGTGAGTCCCCGACAGTTATGAATACGCAGTATTTT
TRBD1,few,14,TRBJ2-3,TRBV29-1,CSVLRQGPSYTQYF,TGCAGCGTCCTCCGACAGGGGCCCTCGTATACGCAGTATTTT
NA,NA,15,TRBJ2-5,TRBV11-3,CASSLGRSITETQYF,TGTGCCAGCAGCTTAGGACGTAGCATTACGGAGACCCAGTACTTC
TRBD1,NA,15,TRBJ1-1,TRBV10-2,CASSDYRGVDTEAFF,TGCGCCAGCAGTGATTACAGGGGGGTAGACACTGAAGCTTTCTTT
TRBD1,NA,16,TRBJ1-2,TRBV11-3,CASSPTPRQGNYGYTF,TGTGCCAGCAGCCCGACCCCTCGACAGGGTAACTATGGCTACACCTTC
NA,NA,14,TRBJ2-7,TRBV29-1,CSVEDGAESYEQYF,TGCAGCGTTGAAGATGGGGCAGAGTCCTACGAGCAGTACTTC
NA,NA,16,TRBJ2-1,TRBV29-1,CSVATPGGLSYNEQFF,TGCAGCGTTGCGACACCCGGGGGGCTCTCCTACAATGAGCAGTTCTTC
NA,NA,14,TRBJ2-5,TRBV19,CASSKAWGPETQYF,TGTGCCAGTAGTAAGGCTTGGGGGCCTGAGACCCAGTACTTC
TRBD2,NA,16,TRBJ2-7,TRBV16,CASSQSGGVIGSEQYF,TGTGCCAGCAGCCAATCGGGGGGGGTGATCGGAAGCGAGCAGTACTTC
TRBD2,few,16,TRBJ2-1,TRBV6-8,CASSYQPSYSAGVGFF,TGTGCCAGCAGTTACCAACCGTCGTATTCAGCGGGGGTCGGGTTCTTC
NA,NA,12,TRBJ2-2,TRBV9,CASRGLAGELFF,TGTGCCAGCAGGGGATTGGCCGGGGAGCTGTTTTTT
TRBD2,NA,15,TRBJ2-1,TRBV18,CASSPFTSGTNEQFF,TGTGCCAGCTCACCATTCACTAGCGGGACAAATGAGCAGTTCTTC
NA,NA,15,TRBJ1-2,TRBV11-3,CASSLVGDRHYGYTF,TGTGCCAGCAGCTTAGTCGGAGACAGGCACTATGGCTACACCTTC
NA,NA,13,TRBJ1-3,TRBV18,CASSSNSGNTIYF,TGTGCCAGCTCGTCCAACTCTGGAAACACCATATATTTT
NA,NA,16,TRBJ1-1,TRBV9,CASSYLWGHFNTEAFF,TGTGCCAGCAGCTATTTGTGGGGCCACTTCAACACTGAAGCTTTCTTT
NA,NA,15,TRBJ1-5,TRBV7-6,CASSQGAGSGQPQHF,TGTGCCAGCAGCCAAGGAGCGGGATCGGGTCAGCCCCAGCATTTT
TRBD1,NA,13,TRBJ2-3,TRBV29-1,CSVEGQGTDTQYF,TGCAGCGTTGAGGGACAGGGCACAGATACGCAGTATTTT
TRBD2,NA,17,TRBJ2-1,TRBV12-5,CASGSPLGLAGNNEQFF,TGTGCTAGTGGGTCCCCCCTTGGACTAGCGGGGAACAATGAGCAGTTCTTC
NA,NA,14,TRBJ2-7,TRBV11-3,CASSLRDVGHEQYF,TGTGCCAGCAGCCTCAGGGACGTCGGGCACGAGCAGTACTTC
NA,NA,16,TRBJ1-2,TRBV18,CASSPSNSGTLGGYTF,TGTGCCAGCTCACCCTCAAACTCGGGAACGCTGGGGGGCTACACCTTC
NA,NA,16,TRBJ1-1,TRBV11-3,CASSLSDPGAGTEAFF,TGTGCCAGCAGCCTCTCAGATCCGGGGGCGGGCACTGAAGCTTTCTTT
NA,few,14,TRBJ2-7,TRBV2,CASSPTTEPYEQYF,TGTGCCAGCAGCCCAACTACCGAACCCTACGAGCAGTACTTC